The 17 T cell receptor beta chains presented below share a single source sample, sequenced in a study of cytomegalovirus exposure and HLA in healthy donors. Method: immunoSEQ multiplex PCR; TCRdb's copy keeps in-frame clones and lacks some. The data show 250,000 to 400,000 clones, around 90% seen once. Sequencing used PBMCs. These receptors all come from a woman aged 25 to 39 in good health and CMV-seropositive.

This CDR3 is CASSVGGFATNEKLFF. In DNA, the CDR3 is TGTGCCAGCAGCGTAGGAGGGTTTGCAACTAATGAAAAACTGTTTTTT. This rearrangement joins TRBV9 to TRBJ1-4; D uncertain. The CDR3 runs to 16 residues. The V gene's germline CDR1 is SGDLS and CDR2 YYNGEE. Trimming left V 0 bases short and J 0 bases short, with 9 bases between.

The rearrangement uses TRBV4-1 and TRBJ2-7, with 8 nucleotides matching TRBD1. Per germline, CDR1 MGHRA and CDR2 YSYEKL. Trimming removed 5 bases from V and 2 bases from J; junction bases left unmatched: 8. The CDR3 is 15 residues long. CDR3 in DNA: TGCGCCAGCAGCAAAGGACAGGGCCCCACCTACGAGCAGTACTTC. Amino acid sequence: CASSKGQGPTYEQYF.

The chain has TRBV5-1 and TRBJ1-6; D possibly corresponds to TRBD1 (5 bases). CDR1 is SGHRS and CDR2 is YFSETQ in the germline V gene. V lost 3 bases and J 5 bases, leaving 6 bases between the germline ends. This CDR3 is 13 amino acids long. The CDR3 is CASSSTDNSPLHF. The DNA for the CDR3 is TGCGCCAGCAGCTCGACAGATAATTCACCCCTCCACTTT. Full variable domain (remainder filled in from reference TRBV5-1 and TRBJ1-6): KAGVTQTPRYLIKTRGQQVTLSCSPISGHRSVSWYQQTPGQGLQFLFEYFSETQRNKGNFPGRFSGRQFSNSRSEMNVSTLELGDSALYLCASSSTDNSPLHFGNGTRLTVT.

DNA for the CDR3: TGTGCCAGCAGCGAACGACGACCCACGAACACCGGGGAGCTGTTTTTT. Translation: CASSERRPTNTGELFF. The rearrangement joins TRBV9 to TRBJ2-2; D is ambiguous. The V end lost 3 bases, the J end lost 0 bases, and 12 bases lay between the germline ends. Germline-derived CDR1 and CDR2 are SGDLS and YYNGEE. The CDR3 is 16 residues long.

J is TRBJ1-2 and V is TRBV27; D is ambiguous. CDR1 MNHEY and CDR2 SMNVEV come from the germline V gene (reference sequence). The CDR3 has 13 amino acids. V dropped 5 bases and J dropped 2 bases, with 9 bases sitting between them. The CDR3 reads CASSPTGNYGYTF. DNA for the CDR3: TGTGCCAGCAGTCCTACCGGGAACTATGGCTACACCTTC.

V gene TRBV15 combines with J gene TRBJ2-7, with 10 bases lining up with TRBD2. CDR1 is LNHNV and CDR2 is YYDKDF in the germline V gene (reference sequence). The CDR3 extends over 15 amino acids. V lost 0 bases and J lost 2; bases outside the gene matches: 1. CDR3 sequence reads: CATSRDLAGAYEQYF. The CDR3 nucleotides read TGTGCCACCAGCAGAGATCTAGCGGGAGCCTACGAGCAGTACTTC.

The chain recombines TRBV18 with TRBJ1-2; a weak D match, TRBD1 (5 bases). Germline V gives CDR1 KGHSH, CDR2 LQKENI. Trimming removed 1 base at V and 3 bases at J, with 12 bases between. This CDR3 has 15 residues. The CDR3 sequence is CASSPRATGDYGYTF. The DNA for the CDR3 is TGTGCCAGCTCACCACGGGCGACGGGGGACTATGGCTACACCTTC. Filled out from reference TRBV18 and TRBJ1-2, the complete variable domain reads NAGVMQNPRHLVRRRGQEARLRCSPMKGHSHVYWYRQLPEEGLKFMVYLQKENIIDESGMPKERFSAEFPKEGPSILRIQQVVRGDSAAYFCASSPRATGDYGYTFGSGTRLTVV.

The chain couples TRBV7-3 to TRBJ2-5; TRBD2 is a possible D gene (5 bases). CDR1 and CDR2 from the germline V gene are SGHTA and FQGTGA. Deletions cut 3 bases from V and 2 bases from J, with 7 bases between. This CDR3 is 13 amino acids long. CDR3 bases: TGTGCCAGCAGCTTCGGACTGCAAGAGACCCAGTACTTC. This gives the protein CASSFGLQETQYF.

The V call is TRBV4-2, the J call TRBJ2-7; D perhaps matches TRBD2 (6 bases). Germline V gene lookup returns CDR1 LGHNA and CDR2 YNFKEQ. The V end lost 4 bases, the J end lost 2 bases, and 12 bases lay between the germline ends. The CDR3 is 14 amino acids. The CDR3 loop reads CASSPGTPPYEQYF. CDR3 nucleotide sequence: TGTGCCAGCAGCCCCGGGACTCCCCCCTACGAGCAGTACTTC.

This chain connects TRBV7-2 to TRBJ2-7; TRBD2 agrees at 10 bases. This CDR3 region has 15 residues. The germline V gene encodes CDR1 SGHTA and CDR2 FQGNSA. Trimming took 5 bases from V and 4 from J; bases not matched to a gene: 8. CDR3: CASSLTAGGQYEQYF. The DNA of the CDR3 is TGTGCCAGCAGCCTCACAGCGGGAGGGCAGTACGAGCAGTACTTC. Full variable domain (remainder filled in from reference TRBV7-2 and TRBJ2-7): GAGVSQSPSNKVTEKGKDVELRCDPISGHTALYWYRQSLGQGLEFLIYFQGNSAPDKSGLPSDRFSAERTGGSVSTLTIQRTQQEDSAVYLCASSLTAGGQYEQYFGPGTRLTVT.

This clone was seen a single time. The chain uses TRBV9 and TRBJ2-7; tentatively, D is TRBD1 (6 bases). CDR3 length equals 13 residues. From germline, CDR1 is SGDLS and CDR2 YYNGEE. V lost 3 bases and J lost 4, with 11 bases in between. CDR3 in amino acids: CASSGSGEYEQYF. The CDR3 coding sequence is TGTGCCAGCAGCGGGTCAGGGGAATACGAGCAGTACTTC. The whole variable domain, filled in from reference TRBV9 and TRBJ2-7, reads DSGVTQTPKHLITATGQRVTLRCSPRSGDLSVYWYQQSLDQGLQFLIQYYNGEERAKGNILERFSAQQFPDLHSELNLSSLELGDSALYFCASSGSGEYEQYFGPGTRLTVT.

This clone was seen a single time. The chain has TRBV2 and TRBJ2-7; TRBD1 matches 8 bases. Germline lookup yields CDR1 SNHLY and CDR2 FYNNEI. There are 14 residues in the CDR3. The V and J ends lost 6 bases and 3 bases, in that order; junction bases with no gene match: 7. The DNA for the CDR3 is TGTGCCAGCAGGACGGGACAGGCGAGCTACGAGCAGTACTTC. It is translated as CASRTGQASYEQYF. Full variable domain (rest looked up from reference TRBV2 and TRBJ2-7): EPEVTQTPSHQVTQMGQEVILRCVPISNHLYFYWYRQILGQKVEFLVSFYNNEISEKSEIFDDQFSVERPDGSNFTLKIRSTKLEDSAMYFCASRTGQASYEQYFGPGTRLTVT.

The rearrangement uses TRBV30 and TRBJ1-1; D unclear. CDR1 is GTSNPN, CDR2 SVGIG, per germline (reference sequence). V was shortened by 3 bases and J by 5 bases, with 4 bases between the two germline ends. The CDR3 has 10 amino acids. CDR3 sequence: CAWRRTEAFF. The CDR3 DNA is TGTGCCTGGAGACGGACTGAAGCTTTCTTT. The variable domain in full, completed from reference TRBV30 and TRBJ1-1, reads SQTIHQWPATLVQPVGSPLSLECTVEGTSNPNLYWYRQAAGRGLQLLFYSVGIGQISSEVPQNLSASRPQDRQFILSSKKLLLSDSGFYLCAWRRTEAFFGQGTRLTVV.

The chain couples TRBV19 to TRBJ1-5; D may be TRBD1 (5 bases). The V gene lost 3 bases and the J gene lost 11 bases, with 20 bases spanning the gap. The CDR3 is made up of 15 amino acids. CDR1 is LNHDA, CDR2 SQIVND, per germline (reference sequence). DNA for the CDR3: TGTGCCAGTAGTATTGGGGCAGGTGGGAGTGTGGCCCAGCATTTT. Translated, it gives CASSIGAGGSVAQHF.

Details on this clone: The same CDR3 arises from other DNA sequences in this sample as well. In DNA, the CDR3 is TGTGCCAGCAGCCGGGACAGGGGCAATCAGCCCCAGCATTTT. This sequence encodes CASSRDRGNQPQHF. The V gene is TRBV27, the J gene TRBJ1-5; TRBD1 matches 9 bases. CDR1 is MNHEY and CDR2 is SMNVEV in the germline V gene (reference sequence). The CDR3 is made up of 14 amino acids. The junction had 2 bases not matched to a gene; V was cut back by 6 bases and J by 2 bases.

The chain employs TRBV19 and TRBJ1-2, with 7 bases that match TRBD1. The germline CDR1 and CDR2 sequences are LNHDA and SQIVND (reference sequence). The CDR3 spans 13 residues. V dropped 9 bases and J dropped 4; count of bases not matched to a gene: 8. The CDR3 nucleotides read TGTGCCAGCCGATTGGGACAGCTCTATGGCTACACCTTC. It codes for CASRLGQLYGYTF. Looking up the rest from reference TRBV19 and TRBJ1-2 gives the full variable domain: DGGITQSPKYLFRKEGQNVTLSCEQNLNHDAMYWYRQDPGQGLRLIYYSQIVNDFQKGDIAEGYSVSREKKESFPLTVTSAQKNPTAFYLCASRLGQLYGYTFGSGTRLTVV.

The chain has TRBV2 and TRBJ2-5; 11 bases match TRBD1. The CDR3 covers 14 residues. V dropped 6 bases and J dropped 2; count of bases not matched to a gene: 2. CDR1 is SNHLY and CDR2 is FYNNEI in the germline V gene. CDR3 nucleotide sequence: TGTGCCAGCAGCCGGGACAGGGGGCAAGAGACCCAGTACTTC. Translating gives CASSRDRGQETQYF.